This note documents a single T cell receptor (beta chain) sequence. Its antigen is unknown. Qualities for individual bases were not recorded, and no much larger clone is one base off. The sample comes from a study of shared clonotypes between healthy human individuals (dated by TCRdb to 2020 to 2022). In terms of the full investigation: The cohort comprised two women and three men aged 18 to 49 years. Per donor, three plates each were used for CD4 naive and CD4 memory, two for CD8 naive, and one for CD8 memory. Blood TCR repertoires of five healthy adults were deeply sequenced to estimate repertoire size and the extent of clonotype sharing between individuals. Libraries were prepared and TCR repertoires were sequenced by different laboratories using diverse techniques, in order to increase sequencing depth and limit assay-specific biases. Leukapheresis yielded between about 0.94 and 8.9 billion PBMCs per donor.

The CDR1 and CDR2 encoded by the germline V gene (reference sequence) are LNHDA and SQIVND. V loses 0 bases of germline sequence and J loses 2 bases, and the interval between the two ends is 13 bases. The cysteine opens and the phenylalanine closes a CDR3 of 16 amino acids. Of all the DNA, just the CDR3 is kept, 48 bases in frame from base 1. For the CD8 naive samples, CD45RO-negative cells were positively selected for CCR7, yielding a CD45RA+CCR7+ population from which TemRA cells were excluded. The donors were healthy, HIV-negative adults who had no recently reported acute infections or vaccinations. Every donor was a Caucasian adult living in Nashville, Tennessee, USA. Blood was collected by leukapheresis, and PBMCs were isolated by Ficoll-Histopaque density gradient centrifugation and then cryopreserved in liquid nitrogen vapor phase. Purity and quantity of every magnetically sorted T cell population were checked by analytical flow cytometry. Each sorted fraction had its genomic DNA isolated and then quantified by UV absorbance on a Nanodrop 2000c.

Using the deep immunoSEQ assay, TCR CDR3 regions were amplified from genomic DNA by multiplex PCR. For each cell subset, the extracted genomic DNA was distributed evenly across all wells of several immunoSEQ 96-well plates, and each plate served as one replicate. For sorted subsets, about 210 ng of genomic DNA, equivalent to 25,000 to 35,000 T cell genomes, went into each replicate PCR. Purified libraries were quantified with a Qubit 3.0 fluorometer, sized on a Bioanalyzer 2100, and re-quantified with the KAPA Library Quantification kit. Each immunoSEQ 96-well plate was sequenced on its own single-read 150-cycle Illumina NextSeq 550 flow cell. From the authors' description of their analysis: Because the immunoSEQ output held only junctional sequences and lacked quality scores, the filtering could not match the filtering applied to full-length reads. Sequences were annotated with PyIR, a Python wrapper for IgBLAST v1.9, and V/J genes and CDR3 were assigned using IMGT germline references. Reads were filtered out if the reads had weak V/J assignments (E-value above 1e-6), no CDR3, stop codons, out-of-frame junctions, or ambiguous translated residues. A V3J clonotype was defined by an identical inferred V gene, J gene, and CDR3 amino acid sequence. To compute the percentage overlap between repertoires, the number of shared unique clonotypes was divided by the size of the smaller repertoire. Repertoire richness was assessed with RTK rarefaction, the Chao1 estimator, and Recon v2.1 estimates of unobserved clonotypes. Generation probabilities for all TCRbeta clonotypes obtained by the gDNA method from a handful of donors were computed using OLGA. The table comes from immuneACCESS by way of TCRdb, which keeps in-frame sequences with V and J called. Part of the clones is missing from these tables; in studies checked, under half for an unresolved V gene and the rest for unknown reasons. V and J calls and clone size are those listed in that table; D and trimming were worked out from the DNA. The sample has approximately 1.9 million clones on record, around 95% of them singletons. The ten largest account for about 1.7% of the sample.

On the study overall, not on this receptor specifically: Rarefaction of sorted-subset datasets indicated incomplete sequencing despite the large sequencing depth. When a few donors were compared, the shared fraction of clonotypes was roughly 5% for naive CD4, around 4% for naive CD8, roughly 2.3% for memory CD4, and roughly 0.4% for memory CD8. Because the study included only a small number of donors, the genetic and exposure-history diversity represented was limited. Sampling was limited to blood, and TCR repertoires in tissue likely differ from TCR repertoires in blood. Compared with non-shared clonotypes, the clonotypes found in all four sorted-subset donors had higher generation probabilities. Naive subsets generally had larger estimated clonotype richness than memory subsets did. Pairwise subsampling led to the expectation that sequencing depth would affect the degree of clonotype sharing among donors.

The chain was built from TRBV19 and TRBJ1-2, with the D gene not confidently named. Sequenced sample: naive CD8+ T cells from PBMCs. According to the study, the label for this sample's cell subset or site signals: CD45RA+CCR7+. The receptor was derived from a man between 18 and 29 years old in good health. Some clones in this sample may be carry-over from other donors' samples. The sequenced DNA is TGTGCCAGTAGTATAGATCTGGAGACGATCAACTATGGCTACACCTTC. It translates as CASSIDLETINYGYTF.